This TCR beta chain was identified during a study of T cells in localized non-small cell lung cancer. General study results and limits: A median of approximately 60 of the top 100 tumor clones appeared in adjacent lung, which was paired and uninvolved.

Notes on this clone: The antigen is unknown.

Assay: immunoSEQ multiplex PCR; the TCRdb copy retains only in-frame clones and omits some. The table records about 24,000 clones, around 85% of them present only once. With 10 bases clipped from V and 3 bases from J, the junction kept 15 bases outside the gene matches. The CDR3 is made up of 16 amino acids. Germline V gene data show CDR1 as ENHRY and CDR2 as SYGVKD. The TCR originated in a male donor aged 60 or older with stage II squamous cell lung carcinoma. This chain connects TRBV10-3 to TRBJ1-2, with 9 bases aligning to TRBD1. This sample comprised peripheral blood, obtained before any cancer treatment. CDR3 DNA: TGTGCCACGAGGGGACAGGGTCAAAGGATTGACTATGGCTACACCTTC. This gives the protein CATRGQGQRIDYGYTF.